One sample yielded the 8 T cell receptor beta chains listed below, sequenced in a study of CD8 T cells in ankylosing spondylitis. The antigens these receptors bind are not known. Overall study results and limits: A motif in TCR beta, a set of under 10 highly homologous variants, appeared characteristic of ankylosing spondylitis blood.

TCRdb ran MiXCR on the 5' RACE reads and lists one entry per CDR3 protein. Of a few hundred thousand distinct CDR3 sequences in the sample, roughly 13% are singletons; the top ten hold under 7.5%. The specimen sequenced was blood, either unsorted or a sorted T cell fraction (not recorded which). The receptors were gathered from a male donor with ankylosing spondylitis.

The chain has TRBV24-1 and TRBJ2-1, with TRBD2 identical over 8 bases. Germline CDR1 and CDR2: KGHDR and SFDVKD. V lost 4 bases, J lost 5 bases, and 6 bases stayed unmatched. This CDR3 spans 15 amino acids. The CDR3 bases are TGTGCCACCAGTGACTTTAGCGGGGCGAACAATGAGCAGTTCTTC. It translates to CATSDFSGANNEQFF.

This clonotype was found many times. This chain joins TRBV6-1 and TRBJ1-1; the D gene is possibly TRBD1 (5 bases). V lost 2 bases to trimming and J lost 1 base, with 8 bases between them. CDR1 is MNHNS and CDR2 is SASEGT in the germline V gene. CDR3 length: 14 residues. The CDR3 DNA is TGTGCCAGCAGTGAAAAGACAGAGAACACTGAAGCTTTCTTT. It specifies CASSEKTENTEAFF.

This clonotype was observed a few times. The chain carries TRBV11-2 and TRBJ2-3; perhaps TRBD1 as D (5 bases). Trimming cost V 4 bases and J 3 bases, with 11 bases left between them. Per germline, CDR1 SGHAT and CDR2 FQNNGV. This CDR3 has 14 residues. CDR3 in amino acids: CASSSRQITDTQYF. In DNA, the CDR3 is TGTGCCAGCAGCTCCAGACAGATTACAGATACGCAGTATTTT.

This clonotype was detected only a few times. This chain links TRBV5-1 with TRBJ1-1, with 7 bases fitting TRBD1. After removal of 4 bases from V and 2 bases from J, the junction contained 5 bases not matched to a gene. From germline, CDR1 is SGHRS and CDR2 YFSETQ. The CDR3 spans 14 residues. The CDR3 DNA follows: TGCGCCAGCAGCATACAGGGGCCAAACACTGAAGCTTTCTTT. Amino acid sequence: CASSIQGPNTEAFF.

This sequence joins TRBV20-1 and TRBJ1-2; D not certain. This CDR3 is built from 12 residues. The germline gives CDR1 DFQATT, CDR2 SNEGSKA (reference sequence). Trimming removed 6 bases from V and 4 bases from J, with 12 bases in between. The CDR3 nucleotides are TGCAGTGCGCTTGTACAGAGCTATGGCTACACCTTC. Protein product: CSALVQSYGYTF.

This clonotype was seen a handful of times. The J gene is TRBJ1-1, the V gene TRBV5-1; 7 nucleotides align to TRBD1. This CDR3 comprises 17 residues. J gave up 5 bases and V 1 base, and 14 bases lay outside the gene matches. In germline, CDR1 is SGHRS, CDR2 YFSETQ. CDR3 residues: CASSLPTTDREKTEAFF. CDR3 bases: TGCGCCAGCAGCTTGCCAACAACAGACAGGGAGAAGACTGAAGCTTTCTTT.

The chain combines TRBV4-1 with TRBJ2-1; D is tentatively TRBD1 or TRBD2 (5 bases each). The germline CDR1 and CDR2 sequences are MGHRA and YSYEKL. V gave up 3 bases and J gave up 10 bases, with 16 bases separating them. The CDR3 is made up of 14 amino acids. CDR3 nucleotide sequence: TGCGCCAGCAGCCAGGGGACCAGGGTACGGGAGCAGTTCTTC. Translation gives CASSQGTRVREQFF.

This clonotype was picked up a small number of times. The rearrangement uses TRBV29-1 and TRBJ1-2; TRBD1 matches at 10 bases. This CDR3 is 14 amino acids long. CDR1 and CDR2 from the germline V gene are SQVTM and ANQGSEA. V lost 3 bases, J lost 4 bases, and 5 bases stayed unmatched. CDR3: CSVEAGTGAYGYTF. Written as DNA, the CDR3 is TGCAGCGTTGAGGCCGGGACAGGGGCCTATGGCTACACCTTC.